One sample yielded the 12 T cell receptor beta chains listed below, sequenced in a study of blood T cell repertoires in COVID-19. The repertoire was sequenced with immunoSEQ multiplex PCR; TCRdb's copy has only in-frame clones and lacks some. This sample carries about 160,000 clones, approximately 80% of them seen once, and the ten largest clones take about a fifth. The sample taken for sequencing was peripheral blood. These receptors came from a woman older than 75 with acute or convalescent COVID-19.

The chain combines TRBV25-1 with TRBJ2-7; 8 bases fit TRBD1. CDR1 is MGHDK and CDR2 is SYGVNS in the germline V gene. Trimming took 3 bases from V and 2 from J; bases not matched to a gene: 9. This CDR3 has 16 residues. CDR3 residues: CASSDPGQGRPYEQYF. CDR3 bases: TGTGCCAGCAGTGACCCCGGACAGGGTAGACCCTACGAGCAGTACTTC.

This chain joins TRBV12-3 or TRBV12-4 and TRBJ2-1; D remains unclear. The CDR3 is 13 residues long. Trimming took off 7 bases at V and 9 bases at J, with 16 bases between the two ends. The CDR3 DNA follows: TGTGCCAGCACCCTAGATCGGTCTGGTGAGCAGTTCTTC. Protein sequence: CASTLDRSGEQFF.

J is TRBJ2-1 and V is TRBV6-2 or TRBV6-3, with 9 bases identical to TRBD2. CDR3 size: 16 residues. The germline V gene encodes CDR1 MNHEY and CDR2 SVGEGT. Trimming took 6 bases from V and 5 from J; bases not matched to a gene: 11. CDR3 in amino acids: CASSLRLLAGNNEQFF. The DNA of the CDR3 is TGTGCCAGCAGCTTAAGACTGCTAGCGGGAAACAATGAGCAGTTCTTC.

The chain links TRBV20-1 to TRBJ2-7, with 11 nucleotides matching TRBD2. Losses at the gene ends were 3 bases for V and 3 bases for J; bases not matched to a gene: 7. The germline V gene has CDR1 DFQATT and CDR2 SNEGSKA (reference sequence). The CDR3 spans 15 residues. CDR3 coding DNA: TGCAGTGCTAGTCTTGGGACTAGCGGCGACTACGAGCAGTACTTC. It encodes CSASLGTSGDYEQYF.

This chain joins TRBV19 and TRBJ1-5; D gene unclear. The CDR3 sequence is 13 residues long. The germline V gene has CDR1 LNHDA and CDR2 SQIVND (reference sequence). V gave up 4 bases and J gave up 2 bases, with 6 bases separating them. DNA for the CDR3: TGTGCCAGTAGTAATCGGGGCAATCAGCCCCAGCATTTT. Translating it yields CASSNRGNQPQHF.

The chain employs TRBV7-9 and TRBJ1-4; no definite D call. The germline V gene encodes CDR1 SEHNR and CDR2 FQNEAQ (reference sequence). The V end lost 4 bases, the J end lost 2 bases, and 17 bases lay between the germline ends. CDR3 size: 17 residues. CDR3 in DNA: TGTGCCAGCAGCTCTCCGGGAACTCTGAGGACTAATGAAAAACTGTTTTTT. This translates into CASSSPGTLRTNEKLFF.

The chain carries TRBV4-1 and TRBJ1-3, with no clear D. The V end was cut by 3 bases, the J end by 0 bases, with 9 bases between. Germline V gene lookup returns CDR1 MGHRA and CDR2 YSYEKL. The CDR3 sequence is 15 residues long. In DNA, the CDR3 is TGCGCCAGCAGCCACCAAGCCTCCTCTGGAAACACCATATATTTT. It is translated as CASSHQASSGNTIYF.

V is TRBV10-1 and J is TRBJ2-5; no reliable D call. V shed 7 bases and J shed 5 bases, with 8 bases lying between them. The CDR3 is 11 residues long. Germline V CDR1 and CDR2: WNHNN, SYGVQD (reference sequence). CDR3 residues: CASNRAETQYF. In DNA, the CDR3 is TGCGCCAGCAATCGAGCGGAGACCCAGTACTTC.

The V gene is TRBV2, the J gene TRBJ1-1, with D tentatively TRBD1 (5 bases). The germline gives CDR1 SNHLY, CDR2 FYNNEI. V was cut by 6 bases and J by 5 bases, with 10 bases left in between. This CDR3 comprises 12 residues. The CDR3 sequence: CASRGDGTEAFF. CDR3 bases: TGTGCCAGCAGAGGGGATGGTACTGAAGCTTTCTTT.

The chain combines TRBV5-1 with TRBJ1-1; no clear D. Germline V CDR1 and CDR2: SGHRS, YFSETQ. Trimming removed 1 base from V and 0 bases from J, with 4 bases in between. This CDR3 comprises 13 residues. CDR3 in amino acids: CASSLSVNTEAFF. The CDR3 bases are TGCGCCAGCAGCTTGAGCGTGAACACTGAAGCTTTCTTT.

The V call is TRBV5-4, the J call TRBJ1-4, with 9 bases aligning to TRBD1. The CDR3 runs 15 residues. The V gene's germline CDR1 is SGHNT and CDR2 YYREEE (reference sequence). Trimming cost V 4 bases and J 7 bases; bases outside gene matches: 8. CDR3 bases: TGTGCCAGCAGCACCACAGGGGGCCTGGGTGAAAAACTGTTTTTT. Amino acids: CASSTTGGLGEKLFF.

This clone was detected a few times. The chain combines TRBV5-5 with TRBJ2-2, with 8 bases that match TRBD1. Germline CDR1 is SGHKS and CDR2 is YYEKEE (reference sequence). V was pared by 3 bases and J by 4 bases, with 2 bases of the junction left unmatched. The CDR3 is 14 residues long. CDR3 sequence reads: CASSSGQATGELFF. CDR3 in DNA: TGTGCCAGCAGCTCGGGACAGGCCACCGGGGAGCTGTTTTTT.